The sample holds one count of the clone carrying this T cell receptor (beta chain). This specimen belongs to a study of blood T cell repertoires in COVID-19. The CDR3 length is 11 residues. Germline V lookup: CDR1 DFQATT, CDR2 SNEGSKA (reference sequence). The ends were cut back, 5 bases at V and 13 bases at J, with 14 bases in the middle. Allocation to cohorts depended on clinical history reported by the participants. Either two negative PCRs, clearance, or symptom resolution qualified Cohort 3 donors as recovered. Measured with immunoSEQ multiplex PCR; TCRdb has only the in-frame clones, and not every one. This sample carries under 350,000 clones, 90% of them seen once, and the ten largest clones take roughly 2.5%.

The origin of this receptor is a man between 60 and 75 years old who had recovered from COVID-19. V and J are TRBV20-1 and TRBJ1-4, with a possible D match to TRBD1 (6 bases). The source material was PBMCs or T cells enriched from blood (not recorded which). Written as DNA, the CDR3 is TGCAGTGCTTTACAGGGTCTTTTACTGTTTTTT. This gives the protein CSALQGLLLFF.